This entry lists 8 T cell receptor beta chains sequenced from one sample in a study of Ad26.COV2.S vaccination and SARS-CoV-2 variants. Treatment indicated: 15 to 20 received Ad26.COV2.S at low or high dose, single or two shots; 5 received placebo; per-sample allocation not given. Material that was analyzed had been drawn on day 63 after the first vaccine or placebo injection. Generated by immunoSEQ multiplex PCR, the TCRdb table keeps only in-frame clones and is missing some. The sample carries approximately 400,000 clones, roughly 80% recorded once. The source material was peripheral blood, sampled in a trial of Ad26.COV2.S vaccine versus placebo. The origin of the receptors is a person aged 18 to 65 who received the Ad26.COV2.S COVID-19 vaccine or a placebo.

The chain uses TRBV20-1 and TRBJ1-2, with a tentative D call TRBD1 (6 bases). V lost 3 bases and J 4 bases, leaving 12 bases between the germline ends. This CDR3 comprises 13 residues. From germline, CDR1 is DFQATT and CDR2 SNEGSKA (reference sequence). CDR3 DNA: TGCAGTGCTAGTGTCGTCAGGGGCTATGGCTACACCTTC. Its protein product is CSASVVRGYGYTF.

The rearrangement links TRBV6-2 or TRBV6-3 to TRBJ1-5; 8 positions match TRBD1. Trimming removed 5 bases from V and 6 bases from J; junction bases left unmatched: 6. In germline, CDR1 is MNHEY, CDR2 SVGEGT. CDR3 length: 14 amino acids. Here the CDR3 DNA reads TGTGCCAGCAGTCGCGACAGGGGTAGTCAGCCCCAGCATTTT. Protein product: CASSRDRGSQPQHF.

The rearrangement links TRBV5-1 to TRBJ1-2; 10 bases are a match to TRBD1. Losses at the gene ends were 4 bases for V and 4 bases for J; bases not matched to a gene: 10. The CDR3 contains 16 residues. Germline assignment: CDR1 SGHRS and CDR2 YFSETQ. CDR3: CASSRVTGGVGYGYTF. The CDR3 bases are TGCGCCAGCAGCCGAGTGACAGGGGGCGTGGGCTATGGCTACACCTTC.

V gene TRBV6-5 combines with J gene TRBJ2-1; D is perhaps TRBD2 (6 bases). Trimming took off 6 bases at V and 7 bases at J, with 16 bases between the two ends. CDR1 is MNHEY and CDR2 is SVGAGI in the germline V gene. This CDR3 is built from 14 residues. The CDR3 loop reads CASSPDWEANEQFF. The DNA of the CDR3 is TGTGCCAGCAGCCCCGACTGGGAGGCTAATGAGCAGTTCTTC.

The chain couples TRBV6-5 to TRBJ2-1; 8 nucleotides agree with TRBD1. The CDR3 sequence is 15 residues long. The germline CDR1 and CDR2 sequences are MNHEY and SVGAGI. V was clipped by 6 bases and J by 0 bases; unmatched bases: 4. The CDR3 bases are TGTGCCAGCAGACGAACAGGGGGCTCCTACAATGAGCAGTTCTTC. It translates to CASRRTGGSYNEQFF.

The rearrangement joins TRBV9 to TRBJ1-3; D is unclear. CDR1 and CDR2 from the germline V gene are SGDLS and YYNGEE. Trimming pared 3 bases from V and 8 bases from J, leaving 18 bases between. The CDR3 is 15 residues long. The CDR3 DNA reads as TGTGCCAGCAGCGCCTCGGGCTCCGAGCTGGACACCATATATTTT. Amino acids: CASSASGSELDTIYF. Drawing the rest from reference TRBV9 and TRBJ1-3, the complete variable domain is DSGVTQTPKHLITATGQRVTLRCSPRSGDLSVYWYQQSLDQGLQFLIQYYNGEERAKGNILERFSAQQFPDLHSELNLSSLELGDSALYFCASSASGSELDTIYFGEGSWLTVV.

This rearrangement joins TRBV9 to TRBJ2-7; 9 bases match TRBD1. Unmatched junction bases numbered 7, after V lost 0 bases and J lost 0 bases. In germline, CDR1 is SGDLS, CDR2 YYNGEE. The CDR3 has 17 residues. For the CDR3, the DNA is TGTGCCAGCAGCGTAGCTATGGGACAGGGCAACTCCTACGAGCAGTACTTC. It specifies CASSVAMGQGNSYEQYF.

The gene calls are TRBV6-4 and TRBJ1-2; D unclear. The CDR3 sequence is 13 residues long. Deletions cut 2 bases from V and 4 bases from J, with 8 bases between. Germline CDR1 and CDR2: MRHNA and SNTAGT. CDR3 amino acids: CASSDPGGYGYTF. In DNA form, the CDR3 reads TGTGCCAGCAGTGACCCGGGCGGCTATGGCTACACCTTC.